This TCR beta chain was recovered during a study of shared clonotypes between healthy human individuals. When replicate PCRs were run on sorted subsets, they used around 200 ng DNA, about 30,000 T cell genomes. Clones were sequenced by immunoSEQ multiplex PCR, and TCRdb holds only the in-frame ones, with some missing. The sample contains approximately 1,000,000 clones, around 78% of which appear only once. Worth noting for this clone: Its antigen is undetermined.

CDR3 length: 13 residues. The germline CDR1 and CDR2 sequences are MDHEN and SYDVKM. V gave up 6 bases and J gave up 2 bases, with 9 bases separating them. General study results and limits: Some naive CD4 clonotypes, roughly 4.5%, turned up in common across four donors. Blood alone was sampled, and tissue repertoires likely differ.

The V call is TRBV28, the J call TRBJ2-3; D call uncertain. Sequences were obtained from memory CD4+ T cells from PBMCs. The subset here: CD45RA-negative fraction. This receptor was obtained from a man in his late teens or twenties in good health. Some clones in this sample may be carry-over from other donors' samples. The DNA for the CDR3 is TGTGCCAGCAGGCTTCCCCACACAGATACGCAGTATTTT. It encodes CASRLPHTDTQYF.